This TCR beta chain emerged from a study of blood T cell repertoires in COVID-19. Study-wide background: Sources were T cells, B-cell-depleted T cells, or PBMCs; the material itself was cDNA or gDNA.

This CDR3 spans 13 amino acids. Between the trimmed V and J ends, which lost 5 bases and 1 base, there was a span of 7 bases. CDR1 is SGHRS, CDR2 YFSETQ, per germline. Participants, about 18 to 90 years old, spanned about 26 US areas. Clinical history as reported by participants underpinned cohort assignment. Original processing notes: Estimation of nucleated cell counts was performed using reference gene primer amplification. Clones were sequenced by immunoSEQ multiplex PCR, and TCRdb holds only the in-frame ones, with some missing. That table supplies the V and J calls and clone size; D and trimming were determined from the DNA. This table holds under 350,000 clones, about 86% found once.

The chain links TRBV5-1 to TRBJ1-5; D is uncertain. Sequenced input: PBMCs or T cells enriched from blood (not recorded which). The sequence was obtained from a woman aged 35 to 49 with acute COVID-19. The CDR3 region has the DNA TGCGCCAGCAGATTCGGGAGCAATCAGCCCCAGCATTTT. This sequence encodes CASRFGSNQPQHF.